The 15 T cell receptor beta chains listed next were all sequenced from one sample in a study of cytomegalovirus exposure and HLA in healthy donors. It was with 60 Vbeta and 13 Jbeta primers that the PCR ran. Using immunoSEQ multiplex PCR, the repertoire was profiled, and TCRdb retains in-frame clones only, with some absent. This table has about 220,000 clones, around 79% appearing once. Sequencing was performed on PBMCs. The source of these receptors is a male donor in good health and CMV-seronegative.

CDR3 sequence: CASSLDGSTDTQYF. DNA of the CDR3: TGTGCCAGCAGCTTAGACGGTAGCACAGATACGCAGTATTTT. The chain carries TRBV11-3 and TRBJ2-3; D gene ambiguous. The CDR3 spans 14 residues. CDR1 is SGHNT, CDR2 YENEEA, per germline. The V gene lost 0 bases and the J gene lost 0 bases, with 4 bases spanning the gap.

The chain employs TRBV9 and TRBJ2-1; 9 nucleotides match TRBD1. With 0 bases clipped from V and 2 bases from J, the junction kept 6 bases outside the gene matches. This CDR3 has 17 amino acids. Per germline, CDR1 SGDLS and CDR2 YYNGEE. CDR3 sequence reads: CASSVAPGTGPYNEQFF. The CDR3 DNA sequence: TGTGCCAGCAGCGTAGCCCCCGGGACAGGGCCCTACAATGAGCAGTTCTTC.

The chain couples TRBV2 to TRBJ1-1; D is possibly TRBD1 (5 bases). CDR3 length equals 17 residues. The germline V gene has CDR1 SNHLY and CDR2 FYNNEI. V gave up 7 bases and J gave up 5 bases, with 26 bases separating them. The CDR3 protein is CASKGRTPNGRWTEAFF. The DNA for the CDR3 is TGTGCCAGCAAAGGTAGGACACCAAATGGTAGATGGACTGAAGCTTTCTTT. The complete variable domain, with remaining parts taken from reference TRBV2 and TRBJ1-1, reads EPEVTQTPSHQVTQMGQEVILRCVPISNHLYFYWYRQILGQKVEFLVSFYNNEISEKSEIFDDQFSVERPDGSNFTLKIRSTKLEDSAMYFCASKGRTPNGRWTEAFFGQGTRLTVV.

In its sample, this clone was seen a few times. This chain joins TRBV5-1 and TRBJ2-7; TRBD2 matches at 7 bases. The germline gives CDR1 SGHRS, CDR2 YFSETQ. J was trimmed by 2 bases and V by 4 bases; bases with no gene match: 15. The CDR3 loop spans 17 amino acids. CDR3 bases: TGCGCCAGCAGCCCCCAGACTAGCTCCTCTTCTACCTACGAGCAGTACTTC. Protein product: CASSPQTSSSSTYEQYF.

As to this clone: The sample has other DNA sequences that encode this CDR3 too. V is TRBV19 and J is TRBJ2-5; 11 bases are a match to TRBD2. The length of the CDR3 is 12 residues. J was trimmed by 5 bases and V by 9 bases; bases with no gene match: 2. Germline lookup yields CDR1 LNHDA and CDR2 SQIVND (reference sequence). The CDR3 region is CASRLAGETQYF. In DNA, the CDR3 is TGTGCCAGCCGACTAGCGGGGGAGACCCAGTACTTC.

The rearrangement uses TRBV13 and TRBJ1-2; possibly TRBD1 for D (5 bases). Germline V gene sequence: CDR1 PRHDT, CDR2 FYEKMQ (reference sequence). The CDR3 covers 12 residues. V lost 2 bases and J lost 8, with 9 bases in between. The CDR3 reads CASSLRGGGYTF. The CDR3 DNA is TGTGCCAGCAGCTTAAGGGGAGGGGGCTACACCTTC.

V usage is TRBV6-5 and J usage is TRBJ1-4, with D unresolved. Germline CDR1 is MNHEY and CDR2 is SVGAGI. The ends were cut back, 5 bases at V and 5 bases at J, with 9 bases in the middle. CDR3 length equals 13 residues. CDR3: CASSGLYNEKLFF. The DNA of the CDR3 is TGTGCCAGCAGTGGACTGTACAATGAAAAACTGTTTTTT.

This clone has a handful of counts. The rearrangement joins TRBV30 to TRBJ1-1, with D unresolved. V was cut by 4 bases and J by 4 bases, with 16 bases left in between. The germline V gene encodes CDR1 GTSNPN and CDR2 SVGIG (reference sequence). The CDR3 loop spans 14 amino acids. The CDR3 region is CAWTGSDWGTEAFF. CDR3 nucleotides: TGTGCCTGGACGGGGTCGGATTGGGGCACTGAAGCTTTCTTT.

CDR3 DNA: TGTGCCATCAGTGAAACGGGAGGCGGCACAGATACGCAGTATTTT. Translating it yields CAISETGGGTDTQYF. This rearrangement joins TRBV10-3 to TRBJ2-3, with TRBD2 identical over 7 bases. V gave up 3 bases and J gave up 1 base; unmatched junction bases: 4. Germline V CDR1 and CDR2: ENHRY, SYGVKD. The CDR3 runs to 15 residues.

This chain links TRBV10-3 with TRBJ2-3; 13 bases are a match to TRBD2. J gave up 3 bases and V 3 bases, and 3 bases lay outside the gene matches. Germline assignment: CDR1 ENHRY and CDR2 SYGVKD. This CDR3 comprises 16 residues. The DNA of the CDR3 is TGTGCCATCAGTGAAGGGACTAGCGGGAAGACAGATACGCAGTATTTT. Translated, it gives CAISEGTSGKTDTQYF.

The chain links TRBV21-1 to TRBJ2-2; the table assigns TRBD2, which was not confirmed against the DNA. TRBV21-1 is noted as a pseudogene. The CDR3 covers 16 residues. The CDR3 loop is CASSNGVVQFTGELFF. CDR3 nucleotides: TGTGCCAGCAGCAACGGAGTCGTCCAATTCACCGGGGAGCTGTTTTTT.

The V gene is TRBV15, the J gene TRBJ2-7; D may be TRBD2 (5 bases). Germline-derived CDR1 and CDR2 are LNHNV and YYDKDF (reference sequence). This CDR3 is 14 amino acids long. The V end was cut by 3 bases, the J end by 8 bases, with 17 bases between. Here the CDR3 reads CATSSGGGVRQQYF. The CDR3, as DNA: TGTGCCACCAGCAGTGGTGGAGGAGTCCGTCAGCAGTACTTC.

V gene TRBV4-2 combines with J gene TRBJ2-5, with 7 bases fitting TRBD2. The CDR3 has 14 amino acids. Germline V CDR1 and CDR2: LGHNA, YNFKEQ. The V and J ends lost 4 bases and 3 bases, in that order; junction bases with no gene match: 5. The CDR3: CASSRSGWEETQYF. CDR3 coding DNA: TGTGCCAGCAGCCGTAGCGGGTGGGAAGAGACCCAGTACTTC.

This clone was seen more than once but under ten times. The chain is built from TRBV9 and TRBJ1-2; D might be TRBD1 (5 bases). Per germline, CDR1 SGDLS and CDR2 YYNGEE. V was clipped by 0 bases and J by 6 bases, with 12 bases between them. The CDR3 totals 14 residues. In DNA form, the CDR3 reads TGTGCCAGCAGCGTAGTCCAGGCGGGGGATGGCTACACCTTC. This gives the protein CASSVVQAGDGYTF. The whole variable domain, remainder taken from reference TRBV9 and TRBJ1-2, is DSGVTQTPKHLITATGQRVTLRCSPRSGDLSVYWYQQSLDQGLQFLIQYYNGEERAKGNILERFSAQQFPDLHSELNLSSLELGDSALYFCASSVVQAGDGYTFGSGTRLTVV.

The chain is built from TRBV19 and TRBJ2-1, with 8 bases that match TRBD2. V was clipped by 2 bases and J by 1 base; unmatched bases: 4. The CDR3 spans 16 residues. Germline CDR1 and CDR2: LNHDA and SQIVND (reference sequence). The CDR3: CASSISGSWSYNEQFF. The CDR3 coding sequence is TGTGCCAGTAGTATAAGCGGGAGTTGGTCCTACAATGAGCAGTTCTTC.